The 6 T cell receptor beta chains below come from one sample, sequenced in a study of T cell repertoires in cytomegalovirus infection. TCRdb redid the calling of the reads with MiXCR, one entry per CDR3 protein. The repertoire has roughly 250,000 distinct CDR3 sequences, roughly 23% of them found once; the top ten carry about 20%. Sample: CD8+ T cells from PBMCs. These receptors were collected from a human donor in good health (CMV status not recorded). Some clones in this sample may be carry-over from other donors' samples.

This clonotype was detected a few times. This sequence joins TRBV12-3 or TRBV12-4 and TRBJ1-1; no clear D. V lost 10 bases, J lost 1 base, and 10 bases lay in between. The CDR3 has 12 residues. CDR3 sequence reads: CANLRENTEAFF. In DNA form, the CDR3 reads TGTGCCAACTTGAGAGAGAACACTGAAGCTTTCTTT.

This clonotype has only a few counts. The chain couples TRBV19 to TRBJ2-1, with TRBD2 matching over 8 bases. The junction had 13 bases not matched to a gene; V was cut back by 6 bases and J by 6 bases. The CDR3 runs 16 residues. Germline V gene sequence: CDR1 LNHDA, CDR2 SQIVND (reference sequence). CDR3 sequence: CASSAVGGGFINEQFF. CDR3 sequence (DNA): TGTGCCAGTAGCGCGGTGGGCGGGGGGTTCATCAATGAGCAGTTCTTC.

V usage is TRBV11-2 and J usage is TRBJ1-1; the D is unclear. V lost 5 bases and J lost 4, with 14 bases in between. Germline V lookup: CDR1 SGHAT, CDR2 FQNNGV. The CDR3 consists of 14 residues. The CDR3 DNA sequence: TGTGCCAGCAGCCAGACCCCAATGGGCACTGAAGCTTTCTTT. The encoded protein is CASSQTPMGTEAFF.

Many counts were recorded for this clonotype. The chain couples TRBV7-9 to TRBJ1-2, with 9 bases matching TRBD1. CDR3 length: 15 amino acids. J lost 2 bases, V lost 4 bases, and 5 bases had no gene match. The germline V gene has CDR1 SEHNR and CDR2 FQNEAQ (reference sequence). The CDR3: CASSSPGTGNYGYTF. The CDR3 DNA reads TGTGCCAGCAGCTCTCCCGGGACAGGGAACTATGGCTACACCTTC.

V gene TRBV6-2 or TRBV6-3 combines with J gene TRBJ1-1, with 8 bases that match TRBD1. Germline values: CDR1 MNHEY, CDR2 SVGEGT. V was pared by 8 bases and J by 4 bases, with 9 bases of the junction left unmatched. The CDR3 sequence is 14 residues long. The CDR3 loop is CASEIRGRFTEAFF. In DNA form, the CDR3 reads TGTGCCAGCGAAATCAGGGGGCGATTCACTGAAGCTTTCTTT.

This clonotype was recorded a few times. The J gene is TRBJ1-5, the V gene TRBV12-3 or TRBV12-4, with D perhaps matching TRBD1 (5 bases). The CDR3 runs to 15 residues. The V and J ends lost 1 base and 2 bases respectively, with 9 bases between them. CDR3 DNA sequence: TGTGCCAGCAGTTTAGTGGGACGGGGCAATCAGCCCCAGCATTTT. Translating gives CASSLVGRGNQPQHF.